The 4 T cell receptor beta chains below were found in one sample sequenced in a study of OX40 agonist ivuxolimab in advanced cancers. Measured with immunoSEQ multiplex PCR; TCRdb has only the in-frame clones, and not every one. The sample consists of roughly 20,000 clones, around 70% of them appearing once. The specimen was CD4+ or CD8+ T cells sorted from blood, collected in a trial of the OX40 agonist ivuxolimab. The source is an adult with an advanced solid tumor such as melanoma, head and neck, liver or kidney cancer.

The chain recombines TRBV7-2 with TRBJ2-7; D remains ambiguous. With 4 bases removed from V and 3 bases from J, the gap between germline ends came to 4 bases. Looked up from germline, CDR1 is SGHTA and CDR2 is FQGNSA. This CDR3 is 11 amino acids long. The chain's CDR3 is CASSSYYEQYF. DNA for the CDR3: TGTGCCAGCAGCTCCTACTACGAGCAGTACTTC. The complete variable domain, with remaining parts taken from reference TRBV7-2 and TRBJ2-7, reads GAGVSQSPSNKVTEKGKDVELRCDPISGHTALYWYRQSLGQGLEFLIYFQGNSAPDKSGLPSDRFSAERTGGSVSTLTIQRTQQEDSAVYLCASSSYYEQYFGPGTRLTVT.

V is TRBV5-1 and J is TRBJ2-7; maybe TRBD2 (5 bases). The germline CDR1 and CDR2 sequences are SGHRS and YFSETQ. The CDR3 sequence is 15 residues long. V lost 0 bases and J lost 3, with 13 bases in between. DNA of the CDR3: TGCGCCAGCAGCTTGGCCGGAGGAGGAGGCTACGAGCAGTACTTC. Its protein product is CASSLAGGGGYEQYF.

The CDR3 reads CASSPRQGARETQYF. Here the CDR3 DNA reads TGTGCCAGCAGCCCGCGCCAGGGGGCCCGGGAGACCCAGTACTTC. The chain is built from TRBV7-9 and TRBJ2-5; 8 bases fit TRBD1. The V segment lost 5 bases and the J segment 5 bases; nucleotides outside the gene matches: 10. The CDR3 is made up of 15 amino acids. Germline-derived CDR1 and CDR2 are SEHNR and FQNEAQ (reference sequence).

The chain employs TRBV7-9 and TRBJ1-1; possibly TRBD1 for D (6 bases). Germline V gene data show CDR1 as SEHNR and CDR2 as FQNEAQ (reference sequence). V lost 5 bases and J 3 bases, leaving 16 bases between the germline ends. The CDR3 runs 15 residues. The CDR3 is CASSPETGWDTEAFF. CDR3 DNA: TGTGCCAGCAGCCCCGAGACAGGCTGGGACACTGAAGCTTTCTTT.